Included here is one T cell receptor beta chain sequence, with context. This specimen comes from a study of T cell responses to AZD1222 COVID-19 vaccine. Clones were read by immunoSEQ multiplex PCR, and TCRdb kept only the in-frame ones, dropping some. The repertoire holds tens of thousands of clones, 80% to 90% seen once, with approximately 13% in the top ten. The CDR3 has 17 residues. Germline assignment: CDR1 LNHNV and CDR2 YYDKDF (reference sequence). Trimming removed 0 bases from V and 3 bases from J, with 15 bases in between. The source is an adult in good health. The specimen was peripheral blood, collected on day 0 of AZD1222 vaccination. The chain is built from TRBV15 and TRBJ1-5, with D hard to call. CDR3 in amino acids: CATSRETLWTFNQPQHF. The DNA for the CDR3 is TGTGCCACCAGCAGAGAGACTTTATGGACTTTCAATCAGCCCCAGCATTTT.